The clone carrying this TCR beta chain was recorded once. Its antigen is unidentified. The sample belongs to a study of cytomegalovirus exposure and HLA in healthy donors. The CDR3 consists of 11 residues. CDR1 DFQATT and CDR2 SNEGSKA come from the germline V gene (reference sequence). Between the trimmed V and J ends, which lost 7 bases and 7 bases, there was a span of 14 bases. Study observations and caveats: In terms of immune exposure information, only CMV serostatus was available. From TCR beta sequences, most subjects' HLA-A and HLA-B alleles were reportedly predicted accurately. Later analysis showed most CMV-associated TCR beta chains appearing HLA-restricted. Follow-up analysis later connected one missense variant in DCLRE1C with trimming of TCR beta V- and J-genes.

The PCR employed 60 Vbeta primers together with 13 Jbeta primers. Produced via immunoSEQ multiplex PCR; TCRdb's table is partial and in-frame only. Here the sample spans roughly 250,000 clones, 84% being singletons. Source material: PBMCs. This TCR was sampled from a middle-aged woman in good health and CMV-seropositive. V and J are TRBV20-1 and TRBJ2-7, with D possibly TRBD1 on 5 matching bases. The CDR3 DNA reads as TGCAGTGTTCAAATCTCAGGGGAGCAGTACTTC. Its translation: CSVQISGEQYF.